This entry features one T cell receptor beta chain sequence. Its antigen is unknown. Use of 60 Vbeta and 13 Jbeta primers characterized the PCR. Data came from immunoSEQ multiplex PCR; TCRdb stores just in-frame clones and leaves some out. Of under 200,000 clones in the sample, roughly 82% were seen once. These data originate in a study of cytomegalovirus exposure and HLA in healthy donors. Regarding the study as a whole: Presence/absence analyses rested on an assumption that sequencing depth was roughly uniform across donors. Cytomegalovirus association was listed for about 160 TCR beta chains.

Germline V CDR1 and CDR2: SQVTM, ANQGSEA. The CDR3 is 16 amino acids. With 4 bases clipped from V and 3 bases from J, the junction kept 11 bases outside the gene matches. V usage is TRBV29-1 and J usage is TRBJ2-3, with 9 bases fitting TRBD1. This TCR came from a woman between 45 and 65 years old in good health and CMV-seropositive. The specimen was PBMCs. CDR3 bases: TGCAGCGTTGCGTCTGAAACAGGGGGCTTAACAGATACGCAGTATTTT. Translation gives CSVASETGGLTDTQYF.